Sequencing of this T cell receptor (beta chain) was carried out in a study of T-cell memory formation after mild COVID-19. Overall study: For the most part, TCR clusters were specific to one donor.

Whole-study findings and limits: Contracting clones from day 15 to 85 showed balanced CD4/CD8; later expanders favored CD4+. Nothing showed for sure that second-wave clones peaking on day 37 were SARS-CoV-2 specific.

Researchers used 5'RACE with constant-segment primers to make TCR alpha and TCR beta cDNA libraries that carry sample barcodes and UMIs. TCRdb recomputed calls from the 5' RACE reads with MiXCR, one row per CDR3 protein. The data hold roughly 400,000 distinct CDR3 sequences, with 15% to 20% observed a single time. The sample holds a few counts of this clonotype. Its specificity is unknown. V lost 6 bases and J 8 bases, leaving 17 bases between the germline ends. This CDR3 spans 14 amino acids. Germline CDR1 and CDR2: WNHNN and SYGVQD (reference sequence). The sample comprised PBMCs or a T cell subset sorted from them (not recorded which). This TCR derives from a man aged 18 to 30 who had mild COVID-19 (a few samples of this study predate the infection). Cell type and time point are not known. The chain links TRBV10-1 to TRBJ2-1; D ambiguous. As DNA, the CDR3 is TGCGCCAGCAGCAACGACCTCCTAGACGATGAGCAGTTCTTC. This translates into CASSNDLLDDEQFF.